These T cell receptor beta chains were read from a single sample in a study of blood T cell repertoires in COVID-19. The table came from immunoSEQ multiplex PCR; TCRdb's copy has only in-frame clones and leaves some out. The table lists about 240,000 clones, roughly 87% of them singletons. Sequencing was performed on peripheral blood. The origin of the receptors is a woman in her twenties or thirties with acute or convalescent COVID-19. The CDR3 runs from the conserved cysteine through the conserved F or W. D genes are given only for firm matches. Where a row states a size, it is once, few, many or the class of an expanded clone; other rows omit it.

>.|TRBV7-7|TRBJ2-5|.
CASSLAWGAGQETQYF
TGTGCCAGCAGCTTAGCCTGGGGAGCGGGCCAAGAGACCCAGTACTTC
>TRBD2|TRBV6-2/TRBV6-3|TRBJ2-1|few
CASSSPFGLAGTYNEQFF
TGTGCCAGCAGTTCCCCCTTCGGACTAGCGGGCACCTACAATGAGCAGTTCTTC
>TRBD2|TRBV6-2/TRBV6-3|TRBJ2-1|.
CASSYMLAGVGYNEQFF
TGTGCCAGCAGTTACATGCTAGCGGGAGTCGGTTACAATGAGCAGTTCTTC
>.|TRBV30|TRBJ2-3|.
CAWGIGSNTDTQYF
TGTGCCTGGGGTATTGGTTCTAACACAGATACGCAGTATTTT
>TRBD1|TRBV18|TRBJ2-5|.
CASSRTGGGQETQYF
TGTGCCAGCTCACGGACAGGGGGCGGCCAAGAGACCCAGTACTTC
>.|TRBV4-3|TRBJ2-5|.
CASSQDIGGETQYF
TGCGCCAGCAGCCAAGATATCGGGGGAGAGACCCAGTACTTC
>TRBD1|TRBV12-5|TRBJ2-2|.
CASGSKDRPTGELFF
TGTGCTAGTGGATCAAAGGACAGGCCCACCGGGGAGCTGTTTTTT
>TRBD1|TRBV5-6|TRBJ1-4|.
CASSFRTGSNEKLFF
TGTGCCAGCAGCTTTCGGACAGGGTCTAATGAAAAACTGTTTTTT
>TRBD2|TRBV24-1|TRBJ2-1|.
CATQGLADNEQFF
TGTGCCACCCAAGGACTAGCCGACAATGAGCAGTTCTTC
>TRBD1|TRBV5-1|TRBJ2-7|.
CASSLGLGQGPYEQYF
TGCGCCAGCAGCCTGGGCTTGGGACAGGGGCCCTACGAGCAGTACTTC
>.|TRBV7-2|TRBJ2-2|few
CASNRLTNTGELFF
TGTGCCAGCAACCGACTTACGAACACCGGGGAGCTGTTTTTT
>.|TRBV6-2/TRBV6-3|TRBJ2-7|.
CASSPRTGYEQYF
TGTGCCAGCAGTCCAAGGACTGGCTACGAGCAGTACTTC
>.|TRBV30|TRBJ1-2|once
CAWNPGNYGYTF
TGTGCCTGGAATCCAGGGAACTATGGCTACACCTTC
>TRBD2|TRBV9|TRBJ2-7|.
CASTRTSGSGSYEQYF
TGTGCCAGCACCCGGACTAGCGGGAGTGGCTCCTACGAGCAGTACTTC
>TRBD1|TRBV5-1|TRBJ2-7|.
CASSFSRTGGSNEQYF
TGCGCCAGCAGCTTTTCCCGGACAGGGGGTTCCAACGAGCAGTACTTC
>TRBD2|TRBV28|TRBJ2-3|once
CASWTSRGDTQYF
TGTGCCAGCTGGACTAGCCGGGGGGATACGCAGTATTTT
>.|TRBV9|TRBJ1-6|.
CASSARRDKVYSPLHF
TGTGCCAGCAGCGCGCGCAGGGATAAGGTTTATTCACCCCTCCACTTT
>TRBD2|TRBV13|TRBJ2-1|.
CASSLVSGSYNEQFF
TGTGCCAGCAGCTTAGTTAGCGGGAGCTACAATGAGCAGTTCTTC
>TRBD2|TRBV29-1|TRBJ2-1|.
CSVSWTSGTSYNEQFF
TGCAGCGTTTCCTGGACTAGCGGGACCTCCTACAATGAGCAGTTCTTC
>.|TRBV7-9|TRBJ1-5|.
CASSLEGGQPQHF
TGTGCCAGCAGCTTAGAAGGAGGCCAGCCCCAGCATTTT
>TRBD2|TRBV3-1/TRBV3-2|TRBJ2-7|.
CASSQDIAGALSYEQYF
TGTGCCAGCAGCCAAGATATAGCGGGGGCACTCTCCTACGAGCAGTACTTC
>.|TRBV3-1/TRBV3-2|TRBJ1-5|once
CASSQAGLSNQPQHF
TGTGCCAGCAGCCAAGCAGGGCTTAGCAATCAGCCCCAGCATTTT
>.|TRBV15|TRBJ2-7|.
CATARSGAGYEQYF
TGTGCCACCGCGCGCTCAGGGGCGGGCTACGAGCAGTACTTC
>TRBD1|TRBV6-2/TRBV6-3|TRBJ2-7|once
CASSYPDRGYEQYF
TGTGCCAGCAGTTACCCCGACAGGGGCTACGAGCAGTACTTC
>.|TRBV14|TRBJ2-2|.
CASSQRANTGELFF
TGTGCCAGCAGCCAACGGGCGAACACCGGGGAGCTGTTTTTT
>TRBD2|TRBV5-5|TRBJ2-3|.
CASSAEGLAGGPISTDTQYF
TGTGCCAGCAGCGCAGAGGGCCTAGCGGGAGGCCCCATTAGCACAGATACGCAGTATTTT
>.|TRBV28|TRBJ1-5|once
CASSFVQFGNQPQHF
TGTGCCAGCAGTTTCGTACAGTTTGGTAATCAGCCCCAGCATTTT
>.|TRBV18|TRBJ1-1|.
CASSPVSGTNTEAFF
TGTGCCAGCTCACCAGTATCGGGTACGAACACTGAAGCTTTCTTT
>TRBD2|TRBV10-2|TRBJ2-7|.
CASSDFGSGMTYEQYF
TGCGCCAGCAGTGATTTTGGTAGCGGGATGACCTACGAGCAGTACTTC
>.|TRBV12-3/TRBV12-4|TRBJ1-2|.
CASSGRGNGYTF
TGTGCCAGCAGTGGCAGAGGAAATGGCTACACCTTC
>TRBD2|TRBV5-6|TRBJ2-7|.
CASSKGLAGAGKDEQYF
TGTGCCAGCAGCAAGGGACTAGCGGGAGCAGGTAAGGACGAGCAGTACTTC
>.|TRBV29-1|TRBJ1-1|.
CSVGTRGAANTEAFF
TGCAGCGTTGGGACCCGGGGGGCGGCGAACACTGAAGCTTTCTTT
>.|TRBV30|TRBJ2-7|.
CAGLGSSYEQYF
TGTGCCGGGCTTGGGTCCTCCTACGAGCAGTACTTC
>TRBD1|TRBV27|TRBJ2-7|.
CASSERGRSEQYF
TGTGCCAGCAGCGAGAGGGGGCGCTCCGAGCAGTACTTC
>TRBD1|TRBV7-8|TRBJ2-7|.
CASSSPGQHYEQYF
TGTGCCAGCAGCTCCCCGGGACAGCACTACGAGCAGTACTTC
>.|TRBV7-9|TRBJ1-4|once
CASGWQGGEKLFF
TGTGCCAGTGGCTGGCAGGGTGGCGAAAAACTGTTTTTT
>.|TRBV7-6|TRBJ2-2|few
CASSLVGTPNTGELFF
TGTGCCAGCAGCTTAGTCGGGACACCGAACACCGGGGAGCTGTTTTTT
>.|TRBV7-2|TRBJ2-7|.
CASSPRGYEQYF
TGTGCCAGCAGCCCCCGGGGGTACGAGCAGTACTTC
>TRBD1|TRBV24-1|TRBJ1-5|.
CATSDTGVQPQHF
TGTGCCACCAGTGATACAGGGGTGCAGCCCCAGCATTTT
>.|TRBV6-6|TRBJ1-5|.
CASSDLGGREDQPQHF
TGTGCCAGCAGCGACCTCGGGGGGCGCGAGGATCAGCCCCAGCATTTT
>TRBD2|TRBV7-2|TRBJ2-5|.
CASTSGGRVQETQYF
TGTGCCAGCACCTCCGGCGGGAGAGTACAAGAGACCCAGTACTTC
>.|TRBV2|TRBJ1-1|.
CASSELPDRGAFF
TGTGCCAGCAGTGAACTCCCCGACCGGGGAGCTTTCTTT
>TRBD2|TRBV19|TRBJ2-7|.
CASSHGTSYEQYF
TGTGCCAGTAGTCATGGGACTAGCTACGAGCAGTACTTC
>TRBD1|TRBV5-6|TRBJ2-7|.
CASSPVWTGLTYEQYF
TGTGCCAGCAGCCCCGTGTGGACAGGGCTTACCTACGAGCAGTACTTC
>.|TRBV10-3|TRBJ1-5|.
CAISGERASNQPQHF
TGTGCCATCAGTGGGGAGCGGGCCAGCAATCAGCCCCAGCATTTT
>.|TRBV11-3|TRBJ1-1|.
CASSLGRGNTEAFF
TGTGCCAGCAGCTTAGGCAGGGGGAACACTGAAGCTTTCTTT
>.|TRBV30|TRBJ1-3|.
CAWRQLRTDLDF
TGTGCCTGGAGGCAACTCCGGACAGATCTTGATTTT
>.|TRBV11-3|TRBJ2-1|.
CASSLRGISYNEQFF
TGTGCCAGCAGCTTACGAGGGATTTCCTACAATGAGCAGTTCTTC